This T cell receptor beta chain comes out of a study of brain metastases from non-small cell lung cancer. Study-wide findings and caveats: T-cell infiltration was lower in brain metastases than primaries (P < 0.001). Paired brain metastases and primary tumors largely shared TCR repertoires.

There are 12 residues in the CDR3. The V gene lost 3 bases and the J gene lost 2 bases, with 7 bases spanning the gap. The germline gives CDR1 SQVTM, CDR2 ANQGSEA. For this clone: No antigen is known for it.

TCRdb's table, derived via immunoSEQ multiplex PCR, lists solely in-frame clones and lacks some. Among around 1,600 clones listed, over 90% were seen once. This chain links TRBV29-1 with TRBJ2-5, with TRBD2 as a possible D gene (6 bases). The clonotype comes from a donor over 35 with non-small cell lung cancer. What was sequenced was tissue from a brain metastasis. The CDR3 sequence is CSVDGGQETQYF. In nucleotides, the CDR3 is TGCAGCGTTGATGGGGGGCAAGAGACCCAGTACTTC.